The source of this TCR beta chain is a study of beta chain features in type 1 diabetes. General study findings and limits: In the patient group, naive, central memory and Treg TCRB repertoires seemed more alike than in the healthy donor group.

Expressed TCRB transcripts were sequenced after all isolated RNA was converted to cDNA. TCRdb's table, derived via immunoSEQ multiplex PCR, lists solely in-frame clones and lacks some. The sample includes about 340,000 clones, 7% to 9% of them seen just once. About this clone: Its target is not known.

The CDR3 has 15 residues. Looked up from germline, CDR1 is LGHNA and CDR2 is YNFKEQ. J lost 10 bases, V lost 5 bases, and 12 bases had no gene match. The receptor comes from a woman aged 18-29 years in good health. Input material: central memory CD4+ T cells from blood. V is TRBV4-2 and J is TRBJ2-1; TRBD2 matches at 9 bases. CDR3 loop: CASSLVAGGLGEQFF. The CDR3 region has the DNA TGTGCCAGCAGCTTGGTTGCGGGAGGGCTTGGGGAGCAGTTCTTC.